This T cell receptor (beta chain) emerged from a study of T cells in Graves' hyperthyroidism and ophthalmopathy. Notes on the study in general: From stable hyperthyroidism, ophthalmopathy was set apart by a 13 V-J model.

This clonotype was recorded a few times. Its antigen remains unknown. The V end lost 0 bases, the J end lost 4 bases, and 12 bases lay between the germline ends. The CDR3 runs to 15 residues. Germline CDR1 is LNHNV and CDR2 is YYDKDF (reference sequence). RNA transcripts yielded amplified TCR beta CDR3 regions. The TCR CDR3 was amplified in a first-round RT-PCR using the HTBI primer set. Each CDR3 protein is one row after TCRdb ran MiXCR on the multiplex PCR reads. The sample lists about half a million distinct CDR3 sequences, just under 20% seen once, with roughly 47% in the top ten. PBMCs were obtained from 10 ml fresh peripheral blood.

Sequenced material: blood. The rearrangement links TRBV15 to TRBJ1-2; D remains ambiguous. The origin of this receptor is a man between 35 and 55 years old with Graves' ophthalmopathy. The CDR3 nucleotides are TGTGCCACCAGCAGAGATCAAGACACCTTCTATGGCTACACCTTC. Its protein is CATSRDQDTFYGYTF.